Given below is one T cell receptor (beta chain) in context. This specimen belongs to a study of blood T cell repertoires in COVID-19. On the study more broadly: The United States, Italy and Spain supplied acute and convalescent COVID-19 samples. T cells, B-cell-depleted T cells, or PBMCs provided the cDNA or gDNA that served as material.

Original handling: Using reference gene primer amplification, nucleated cell counts were estimated. The table came from immunoSEQ multiplex PCR; TCRdb's copy has only in-frame clones and leaves some out. V, J and clone size reflect that table, while D and trimming were determined from the DNA. The sample includes about 250,000 clones, 87% seen only once; the top ten take roughly 3%. Trimming left V 0 bases short and J 3 bases short, with 13 bases between. CDR3 length: 15 residues. CDR1 and CDR2 (germline): SGHNT, YYREEE (reference sequence). This clonotype originated in a man in his late teens or twenties with active or convalescent COVID-19. The sequenced sample was peripheral blood. The rearrangement joins TRBV5-4 to TRBJ2-7, with D perhaps TRBD2 (5 bases). CDR3 residues: CASSLGLAPDYEQYF. CDR3 in DNA: TGTGCCAGCAGCTTGGGGCTAGCACCCGACTACGAGCAGTACTTC.